This T cell receptor beta chain is drawn from a study of CXCR3-negative and CXCR3-positive naive CD8 T cells. All CD8+ T cell subsets were sorted in triplicate at 300,000 cells each. Naive CD8+ T cells showed CD45RO-CCR7+CD27+CD95-. The CDR3 sequence is 13 residues long. Germline CDR1 is MNHEY and CDR2 is SMNVEV (reference sequence). The study, taken as a whole, reports: Both naive subsets carried similar amounts of surface CD5, so TCR strength was inferred from TRB CDR3 properties. Hydrophobicity was higher for TRB CDR3s found in CXCR3-positive naive cells than in CXCR3-negative naive cells.

Worth noting for this clonotype: The antigen is not known.

5' RACE that incorporated UMI labels was used to prepare the TRB cDNA libraries. TCRdb re-called the 5' RACE reads, yielding one record per CDR3 amino acid sequence without DNA. Across about 90,000 distinct CDR3 sequences, the top ten clones capture around 0.82% of the sample. The TCR sequence derives from a human donor in good health. Some clones in this sample may be carry-over from other donors' samples. The chain couples TRBV27 to TRBJ1-1; the TCRdb call, TRBD1, lacks DNA for checking. The sequencing sample was made of naive CXCR3+ CD8+ T cells from blood. Subset indicated: CD45RO-CCR7+CD27+CD95- naive CD8+ T cells expressing CXCR3 (TNR3+). CDR3 loop: CASSRGRRTEAFF.